This T cell receptor beta chain derives from a study of cytomegalovirus exposure and HLA in healthy donors. Looking at the study overall: Early release data held 85 million or so unique TCRs from HLA-typed donors.

V shed 8 bases, J shed 1 base, and the junction held 15 bases outside the gene matches. The V gene's germline CDR1 is SNHLY and CDR2 FYNNEI. This CDR3 region has 17 residues. With 60 Vbeta and 13 Jbeta primers, the PCR was carried out. Per the original data handling: Around 12 million of tens of millions of unique TCR beta chains were shared, per a later count. The assay was immunoSEQ multiplex PCR, and TCRdb's table has in-frame clones only and misses some. V, J and clone size are those of that table, while D and trimming were read from the DNA. The table shows 140,000 or so clones, with 80% to 90% occurring only once.

The sequence came from a woman in her 40s in good health and CMV-seropositive. The source material was PBMCs. The chain uses TRBV2 and TRBJ1-2, with TRBD1 matching 8 bases. CDR3 coding DNA: TGTGCCAGCGTAGGGACAGGACGGGATTACTATAACTATGGCTACACCTTC. Amino acids: CASVGTGRDYYNYGYTF. The full variable domain, completed using reference TRBV2 and TRBJ1-2, is EPEVTQTPSHQVTQMGQEVILRCVPISNHLYFYWYRQILGQKVEFLVSFYNNEISEKSEIFDDQFSVERPDGSNFTLKIRSTKLEDSAMYFCASVGTGRDYYNYGYTFGSGTRLTVV.